This TCR beta chain derives from a study of blood T cell repertoires in COVID-19. As for the study in general: T cells, B-cell-depleted T cells, or PBMCs supplied cDNA or gDNA.

V was pared by 2 bases and J by 3 bases, with 5 bases of the junction left unmatched. Germline CDR1 is MNHEY and CDR2 is SMNVEV (reference sequence). The CDR3 covers 15 residues. Authors' processing steps: It was from reference gene primer amplification that nucleated cell counts were estimated. Profiled with immunoSEQ multiplex PCR; TCRdb holds only in-frame clones, not every one. The D gene and trimming were derived from the DNA, and the V and J assignments and clone size from that table. This sample has approximately 170,000 clones; around nine tenths occur once, and the top ten carry about 2.1%. This TCR derives from a man aged 45-65 years who had recovered from COVID-19. Sequenced material: peripheral blood. The chain links TRBV27 to TRBJ2-7, with 9 bases identical to TRBD1. The CDR3 sequence: CASSLHRQGVYEQYF. As DNA, the CDR3 is TGTGCCAGCAGTTTACATCGACAGGGGGTCTACGAGCAGTACTTC.